The clone carrying this T cell receptor beta chain was detected once. The sample comes from a study of blood T cell repertoires in COVID-19. Across the whole study: Sample material is recorded as cDNA or gDNA derived from T cells, B-cell-depleted T cells, or PBMCs.

The CDR3 has 16 amino acids. Unmatched junction bases numbered 10, after V lost 4 bases and J lost 3 bases. Germline V lookup: CDR1 SGHTA, CDR2 FQGNSA. Allocation to cohorts depended on clinical history reported by the participants. Original analysis: It was from reference gene primer amplification that nucleated cell counts were estimated. Libraries were prepared by immunoSEQ multiplex PCR; TCRdb keeps only in-frame clonotypes and omits some of them. From that table come the V and J calls and clone size; the DNA was used to work out D and trimming. The sample has 200,000 to 250,000 clones; approximately 83% are singletons.

The sequence was collected from a woman between 50 and 59 years old who had been exposed to COVID-19. What was sequenced was PBMCs or T cells enriched from blood (not recorded which). The rearrangement links TRBV7-2 to TRBJ2-7, with TRBD2 identical over 9 bases. CDR3 in amino acids: CASSSLAGASIYEQYF. The CDR3 DNA reads as TGTGCCAGCAGCTCTTTAGCGGGGGCTTCGATCTACGAGCAGTACTTC.